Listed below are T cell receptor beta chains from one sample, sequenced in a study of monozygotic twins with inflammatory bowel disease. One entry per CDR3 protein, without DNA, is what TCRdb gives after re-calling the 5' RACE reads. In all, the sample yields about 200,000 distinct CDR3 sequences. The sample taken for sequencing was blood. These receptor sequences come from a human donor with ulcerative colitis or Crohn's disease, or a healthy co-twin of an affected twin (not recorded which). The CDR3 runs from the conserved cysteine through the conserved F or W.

CDR3aa: CASSRTGAPSSYNEQFF
j_gene: TRBJ2-1
v_gene: TRBV5-1

CDR3aa: CASSQRGLGSYEQYF
j_gene: TRBJ2-7
v_gene: TRBV4-1

CDR3aa: CASSYLGDSAYNEQFF
j_gene: TRBJ2-1
v_gene: TRBV6-2/TRBV6-3

CDR3aa: CASSLGGDTEAFF
j_gene: TRBJ1-1
v_gene: TRBV27

CDR3aa: CASSYSRDLSYNEQFF
j_gene: TRBJ2-1
v_gene: TRBV6-5

CDR3aa: CASWGRLGNEKLFF
j_gene: TRBJ1-4
v_gene: TRBV7-2

CDR3aa: CASSQMEGGAEAFF
j_gene: TRBJ1-1
v_gene: TRBV4-1

CDR3aa: CASPSLPHTDTQYF
j_gene: TRBJ2-3
v_gene: TRBV21-1

CDR3aa: CASSYQGLDTEAFF
j_gene: TRBJ1-1
v_gene: TRBV6-2/TRBV6-3

CDR3aa: CASSYRELNSPLHF
j_gene: TRBJ1-6
v_gene: TRBV6-5

CDR3aa: CASSLGRGPHEQYF
j_gene: TRBJ2-7
v_gene: TRBV7-2

CDR3aa: CSAGQGPTDTQYF
j_gene: TRBJ2-3
v_gene: TRBV20-1

CDR3aa: CASSVNADRATYNSPLHF
j_gene: TRBJ1-6
v_gene: TRBV9

CDR3aa: CASSLDRVSNQHQHF
j_gene: TRBJ1-5
v_gene: TRBV12-3/TRBV12-4

CDR3aa: CASSPRGGQETQYF
j_gene: TRBJ2-5
v_gene: TRBV18

CDR3aa: CASSPEGGQETQYF
j_gene: TRBJ2-5
v_gene: TRBV4-2

CDR3aa: CASSDRLGGELFF
j_gene: TRBJ2-2
v_gene: TRBV25-1

CDR3aa: CASSQQGLNPSGNTIYF
j_gene: TRBJ1-3
v_gene: TRBV6-1

CDR3aa: CASSPGLADAYEQYF
j_gene: TRBJ2-7
v_gene: TRBV5-6

CDR3aa: CASASGHEQYF
j_gene: TRBJ2-7
v_gene: TRBV19

CDR3aa: CASGPDRFPGYTF
j_gene: TRBJ1-2
v_gene: TRBV3-1

CDR3aa: CPLAVAGKTETQYF
j_gene: TRBJ2-5
v_gene: TRBV7-4

CDR3aa: CATAGAFSGANVLTF
j_gene: TRBJ2-6
v_gene: TRBV19

CDR3aa: CASRSTGGSYEQYF
j_gene: TRBJ2-7
v_gene: TRBV5-1

CDR3aa: CSAATSGRGADTQYF
j_gene: TRBJ2-3
v_gene: TRBV20-1

CDR3aa: CASSITGRGELFF
j_gene: TRBJ2-2
v_gene: TRBV19

CDR3aa: CSARKSTDTQYF
j_gene: TRBJ2-3
v_gene: TRBV29-1

CDR3aa: CASSYSYNEQFF
j_gene: TRBJ2-1
v_gene: TRBV6-2/TRBV6-3

CDR3aa: CASSEPGASSPLHF
j_gene: TRBJ1-6
v_gene: TRBV25-1

CDR3aa: CASSRSLNPDRKRPSTDTQYF
j_gene: TRBJ2-3
v_gene: TRBV11-2

CDR3aa: CACSPGEGGYNEQFF
j_gene: TRBJ2-1
v_gene: TRBV6-1

CDR3aa: CATSDATGTQQYF
j_gene: TRBJ2-7
v_gene: TRBV24-1

CDR3aa: CSARIGAPYEQYF
j_gene: TRBJ2-7
v_gene: TRBV20-1

CDR3aa: CALSAGAGNTIYF
j_gene: TRBJ1-3
v_gene: TRBV10-3

CDR3aa: CASSLGLAEPYNEQFF
j_gene: TRBJ2-1
v_gene: TRBV4-2

CDR3aa: CASSSDSGRWNEQFF
j_gene: TRBJ2-1
v_gene: TRBV7-2

CDR3aa: CASSKGRGRGSYEQYF
j_gene: TRBJ2-7
v_gene: TRBV7-2

CDR3aa: CASQSGGETQYF
j_gene: TRBJ2-5
v_gene: TRBV5-1

CDR3aa: CASSLGLQDRGEKLFF
j_gene: TRBJ1-4
v_gene: TRBV7-9

CDR3aa: CASSAQQTDYGYTF
j_gene: TRBJ1-2
v_gene: TRBV18

CDR3aa: CASSQPIIRDTEAFF
j_gene: TRBJ1-1
v_gene: TRBV4-1

CDR3aa: CASSHSPEETQYF
j_gene: TRBJ2-5
v_gene: TRBV14

CDR3aa: CAISEVGEDTQYF
j_gene: TRBJ2-3
v_gene: TRBV10-3

CDR3aa: CASSHTSGRASGANVLTF
j_gene: TRBJ2-6
v_gene: TRBV3-1

CDR3aa: CASSRSGEETQYF
j_gene: TRBJ2-5
v_gene: TRBV7-3

CDR3aa: CASSLAGPGANGELFF
j_gene: TRBJ2-2
v_gene: TRBV5-1

CDR3aa: CASSQTGDGTEAFF
j_gene: TRBJ1-1
v_gene: TRBV4-1

CDR3aa: CASSYRGGREAFF
j_gene: TRBJ1-1
v_gene: TRBV6-2/TRBV6-3

CDR3aa: CASIGGMNTEAFF
j_gene: TRBJ1-1
v_gene: TRBV6-5

CDR3aa: CASSLVWGSSTDTQYF
j_gene: TRBJ2-3
v_gene: TRBV7-8

CDR3aa: CASSGSDTQYF
j_gene: TRBJ2-3
v_gene: TRBV27

CDR3aa: CASSEDFDGYTF
j_gene: TRBJ1-2
v_gene: TRBV6-1

CDR3aa: CASSSPSSSYNEQFF
j_gene: TRBJ2-1
v_gene: TRBV5-4

CDR3aa: CASSLGRGRQYF
j_gene: TRBJ2-7
v_gene: TRBV12-3/TRBV12-4

CDR3aa: CATSVGWGGGYTF
j_gene: TRBJ1-2
v_gene: TRBV15